A selection of T cell receptor beta chains follows, all from one sample in a study of control samples from healthy donors and cancer patients. Assay used: immunoSEQ multiplex PCR; TCRdb lists only in-frame clones, some missing. Of some 150,000 clones listed, around 90% are singletons. Sequencing used blood. These receptors were taken from a man under 40 in good health. Each CDR3 is given with its conserved first and last residue. A D gene is named only where the DNA matches it firmly. Clone size, where shown, is once, few, many, or a class for clones that have expanded.

>TRBJ2-5|.|TRBD2|TRBV19|15
CASSIAGGLTETQYF
TGTGCCAGTAGTATAGCGGGGGGGCTCACAGAGACCCAGTACTTC
>TRBJ2-7|.|.|TRBV11-3|13
CASSLPGVHEQYF
TGTGCCAGCAGCTTACCAGGGGTCCACGAGCAGTACTTC
>TRBJ2-6|.|.|TRBV29-1|15
CSVASRSSGANVLTF
TGCAGCGTAGCTAGCAGGAGCTCTGGGGCCAACGTCCTGACTTTC
>TRBJ2-7|.|TRBD1|TRBV7-2|15
CASSSPGQPPFEQYF
TGTGCCAGCAGCTCCCCGGGACAGCCCCCTTTCGAGCAGTACTTC
>TRBJ1-4|.|.|TRBV7-6|15
CASSSPTEGTEKLFF
TGTGCCAGCAGCTCTCCGACAGAGGGTACTGAAAAACTGTTTTTT
>TRBJ1-6|once|TRBD1|TRBV6-5|14
CASNRHRGNSPLHF
TGTGCCAGCAATAGACACAGGGGGAATTCACCCCTCCACTTT
>TRBJ1-5|.|TRBD1|TRBV5-1|15
CASSPGQGGVQPQHF
TGCGCCAGCAGTCCCGGACAGGGCGGTGTTCAGCCCCAGCATTTT
>TRBJ1-2|.|.|TRBV5-5|14
CASSPWGNGYGYTF
TGTGCCAGCAGCCCCTGGGGAAACGGCTATGGCTACACCTTC
>TRBJ2-2|.|TRBD2|TRBV5-1|18
CASSEGLAGGIDTGELFF
TGCGCCAGCAGTGAGGGACTAGCGGGAGGGATTGACACCGGGGAGCTGTTTTTT
>TRBJ2-1|.|.|TRBV24-1|17
CATSDRKLTKLRNEQFF
TGTGCCACCAGTGATCGAAAGTTGACGAAGCTGCGCAATGAGCAGTTCTTC
>TRBJ1-1|.|.|TRBV15|14
CATNSERPNTEAFF
TGTGCCACCAACAGTGAGAGACCGAACACTGAAGCTTTCTTT
>TRBJ2-1|.|TRBD1|TRBV3-1/TRBV3-2|16
CASSQDRGRQSNEQFF
TGTGCCAGCAGCCAGGATAGGGGGCGACAGAGCAATGAGCAGTTCTTC
>TRBJ2-3|.|.|TRBV20-1|10
CSAKRDTQYF
TGCAGTGCCAAACGAGATACGCAGTATTTT
>TRBJ1-4|.|TRBD1|TRBV4-1|13
CASRDRGNEKLFF
TGCGCCAGCAGGGACAGGGGGAATGAAAAACTGTTTTTT
>TRBJ2-4|.|.|TRBV7-2|12
CASSSTGTAKYF
TGTGCCAGCAGCTCAACCGGGACCGCGAAGTACTTC
>TRBJ2-3|.|.|TRBV6-6|15
CASTARLGVTDTQYF
TGTGCCAGCACCGCGAGGTTGGGGGTCACAGATACGCAGTATTTT
>TRBJ2-1|once|TRBD1|TRBV2|15
CASRVDRSSYNEQFF
TGTGCCAGCAGAGTGGACAGGAGCTCCTACAATGAGCAGTTCTTC
>TRBJ2-7|.|TRBD2|TRBV6-5|15
CASSDTSGGTYEQYF
TGTGCCAGCAGCGATACTAGCGGGGGGACCTACGAGCAGTACTTC
>TRBJ2-1|.|TRBD2|TRBV7-7|15
CASSWGLAGYNEQFF
TGTGCCAGCAGCTGGGGACTAGCCGGATACAATGAGCAGTTCTTC
>TRBJ2-2|.|TRBD1|TRBV5-1|16
CASSPGTGTNTGELFF
TGCGCCAGCAGCCCCGGGACAGGGACGAACACCGGGGAGCTGTTTTTT
>TRBJ1-1|once|.|TRBV18|14
CASSPQGSNTEAFF
TGTGCCAGCTCACCACAGGGCTCGAACACTGAAGCTTTCTTT
>TRBJ2-5|few|.|TRBV5-6|15
CASSLDREYQETQYF
TGTGCCAGCAGCTTGGACAGGGAGTACCAAGAGACCCAGTACTTC
>TRBJ2-7|.|.|TRBV27|12
CASSQNSYEQYF
TGTGCCAGCAGTCAGAACTCCTACGAGCAGTACTTC
>TRBJ2-1|.|.|TRBV6-2/TRBV6-3|13
CASSWGAWNEQFF
TGTGCCAGCAGTTGGGGGGCTTGGAATGAGCAGTTCTTC
>TRBJ2-1|.|TRBD2|TRBV7-6|15
CASSLSGGSYNEQFF
TGTGCCAGCAGCCTTAGCGGGGGGTCCTACAATGAGCAGTTCTTC
>TRBJ1-1|.|.|TRBV5-6|16
CASSSPVDMIYTEAFF
TGTGCCAGCAGCTCCCCGGTGGACATGATCTATACTGAAGCTTTCTTT
>TRBJ1-2|once|.|TRBV18|16
CASSPQGSGTNYGYTF
TGTGCCAGCTCACCACAAGGAAGCGGTACTAACTATGGCTACACCTTC
>TRBJ2-5|.|.|TRBV6-5|12
CASSTPTGAQYF
TGTGCCAGCTCTACCCCCACCGGGGCCCAGTACTTC
>TRBJ1-4|.|TRBD1|TRBV20-1|11
CSSGQGKKLFF
TGCAGTTCGGGACAGGGTAAAAAACTGTTTTTT
>TRBJ1-1|.|.|TRBV19|14
CASEYHQGRTEAFF
TGTGCCAGTGAATACCATCAGGGGCGGACTGAAGCTTTCTTT
>TRBJ2-3|.|.|TRBV21-1|15
CASRLAGGPTDTQYF
TGTGCCAGCAGGCTTGCGGGGGGCCCCACAGATACGCAGTATTTT
>TRBJ1-3|.|.|TRBV5-1|13
CASSLGGGNTIYF
TGCGCCAGCAGCTTGGGCGGCGGAAACACCATATATTTT
>TRBJ1-6|.|.|TRBV12-3/TRBV12-4|13
CASSLNVGRTLHF
TGTGCCAGCAGTTTAAATGTCGGGAGAACCCTCCACTTT
>TRBJ2-1|.|TRBD1|TRBV15|14
CATTGTGAYNEQFF
TGTGCCACCACCGGGACAGGAGCCTACAATGAGCAGTTCTTC
>TRBJ1-6|.|TRBD1|TRBV7-8|16
CASSRRDRTYNSPLHF
TGTGCCAGCAGCCGGAGGGACAGGACATATAATTCACCCCTCCACTTT
>TRBJ2-1|.|TRBD1|TRBV4-2|16
CASSQEQGAGYNEQFF
TGTGCCAGCAGCCAGGAACAGGGGGCAGGGTACAATGAGCAGTTCTTC
>TRBJ2-3|.|TRBD2|TRBV14|17
CASSQDLASGITDTQYF
TGTGCCAGCAGCCAAGATCTGGCTAGCGGAATCACAGATACGCAGTATTTT
>TRBJ1-1|.|.|TRBV19|14
CASSIGGGRREAFF
TGTGCCAGTAGTATAGGGGGCGGGCGCAGGGAAGCTTTCTTT
>TRBJ2-3|.|TRBD2|TRBV7-6|17
CASSILAGGPLTDTQYF
TGTGCCAGCAGCATCTTAGCGGGGGGGCCTTTGACAGATACGCAGTATTTT
>TRBJ2-5|.|TRBD2|TRBV5-1|17
CASSAGTSGGFQETQYF
TGCGCCAGCAGCGCGGGGACTAGCGGGGGCTTCCAAGAGACCCAGTACTTC
>TRBJ1-1|.|TRBD1|TRBV29-1|13
CSVAPRGDTEAFF
TGCAGCGTGGCCCCCAGGGGGGACACTGAAGCTTTCTTT
>TRBJ2-5|.|TRBD1|TRBV7-2|12
CASSPTGATQYF
TGTGCCAGCAGCCCGACAGGGGCGACCCAGTACTTC
>TRBJ2-7|.|TRBD2|TRBV9|16
CASSAGLAGGPREQYF
TGTGCCAGCAGCGCGGGACTAGCGGGGGGACCCCGCGAGCAGTACTTC
>TRBJ1-1|.|.|TRBV7-3|13
CASRLSPNTEAFF
TGTGCCAGCAGACTCTCACCGAACACTGAAGCTTTCTTT
>TRBJ1-2|.|.|TRBV25-1|12
CASSEEGYGYTF
TGTGCCAGCAGTGAGGAGGGCTATGGCTACACCTTC
>TRBJ2-1|.|TRBD2|TRBV7-7|15
CASSLDGRGWDEQFF
TGTGCTAGCAGCTTAGACGGGAGGGGATGGGATGAGCAGTTCTTC
>TRBJ2-7|.|.|TRBV20-1|12
CSASVADYEQYF
TGCAGTGCTAGTGTAGCGGACTACGAGCAGTACTTC
>TRBJ2-1|.|.|TRBV9|16
CASSVGGQPHSNEQFF
TGTGCCAGCAGCGTAGGGGGGCAACCTCATTCCAATGAGCAGTTCTTC
>TRBJ1-2|.|.|TRBV25-1|14
CASRPNTGNYGYTF
TGTGCCAGCAGACCGAACACAGGGAACTATGGCTACACCTTC